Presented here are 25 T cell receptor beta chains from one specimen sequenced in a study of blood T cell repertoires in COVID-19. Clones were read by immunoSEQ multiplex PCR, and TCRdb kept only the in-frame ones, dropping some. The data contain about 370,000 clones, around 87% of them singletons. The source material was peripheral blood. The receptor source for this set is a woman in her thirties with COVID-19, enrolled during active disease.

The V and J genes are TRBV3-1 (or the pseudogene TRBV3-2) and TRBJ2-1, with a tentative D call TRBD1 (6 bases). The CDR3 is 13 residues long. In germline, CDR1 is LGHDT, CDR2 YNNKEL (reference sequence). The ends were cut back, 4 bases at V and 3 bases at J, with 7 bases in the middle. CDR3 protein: CASSRGGYNEQFF. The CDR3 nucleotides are TGTGCCAGCAGCCGAGGGGGCTACAATGAGCAGTTCTTC.

CDR3 coding DNA: TGCGCCAGCAGCCAAACGACAGGGTCGGCGGTCATTCAGTACTTC. Amino acid sequence: CASSQTTGSAVIQYF. The V gene is TRBV4-3, the J gene TRBJ2-4; 7 bases map to TRBD1. V was pared by 2 bases and J by 9 bases, with 10 bases of the junction left unmatched. CDR1 is LGHNA, CDR2 YSLEER, per germline. The CDR3 extends over 15 amino acids.

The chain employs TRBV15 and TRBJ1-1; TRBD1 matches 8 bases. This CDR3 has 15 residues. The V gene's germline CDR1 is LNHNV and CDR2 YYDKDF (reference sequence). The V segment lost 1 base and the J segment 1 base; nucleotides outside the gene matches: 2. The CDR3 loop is CATSRVGQANTEAFF. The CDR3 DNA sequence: TGTGCCACCAGCAGAGTGGGACAGGCGAACACTGAAGCTTTCTTT.

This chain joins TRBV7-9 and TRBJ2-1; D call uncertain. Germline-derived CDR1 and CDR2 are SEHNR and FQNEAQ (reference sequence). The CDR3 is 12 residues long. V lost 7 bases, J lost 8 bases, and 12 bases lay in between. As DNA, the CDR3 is TGTGCCAGCACCCCTAGTGGTGATGAGCAGTTCTTC. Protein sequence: CASTPSGDEQFF.

CDR3 amino acids: CASSFFGGTNEKLFF. CDR3 nucleotide sequence: TGTGCCAGCAGTTTCTTCGGAGGAACTAATGAAAAACTGTTTTTT. The V call is TRBV28, the J call TRBJ1-4; D gene uncertain. CDR1 is MDHEN and CDR2 is SYDVKM in the germline V gene. The ends were cut back, 3 bases at V and 1 base at J, with 9 bases in the middle. The CDR3 spans 15 residues.

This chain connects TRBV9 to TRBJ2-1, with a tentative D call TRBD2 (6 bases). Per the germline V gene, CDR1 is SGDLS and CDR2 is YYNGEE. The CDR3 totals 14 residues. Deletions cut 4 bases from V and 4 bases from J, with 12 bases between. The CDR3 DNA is TGTGCCAGCAGCACCTACGGAGGGTACAATGAGCAGTTCTTC. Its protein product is CASSTYGGYNEQFF.

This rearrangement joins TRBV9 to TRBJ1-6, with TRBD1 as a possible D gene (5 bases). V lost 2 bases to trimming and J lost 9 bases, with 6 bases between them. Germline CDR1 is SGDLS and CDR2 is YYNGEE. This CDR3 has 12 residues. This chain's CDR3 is CASSVGGSPLHF. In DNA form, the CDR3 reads TGTGCCAGCAGCGTCGGGGGTTCACCCCTCCACTTT.

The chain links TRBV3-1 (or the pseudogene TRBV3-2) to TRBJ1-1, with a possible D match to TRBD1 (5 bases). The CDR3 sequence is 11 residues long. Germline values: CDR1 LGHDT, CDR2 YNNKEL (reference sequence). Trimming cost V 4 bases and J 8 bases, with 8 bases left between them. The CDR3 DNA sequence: TGTGCCAGCAGCCTCACAGGCGAAGCTTTCTTT. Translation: CASSLTGEAFF.

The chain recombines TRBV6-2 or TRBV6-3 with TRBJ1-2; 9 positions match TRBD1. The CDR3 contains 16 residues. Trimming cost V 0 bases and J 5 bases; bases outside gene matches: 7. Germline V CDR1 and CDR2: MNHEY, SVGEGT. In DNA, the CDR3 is TGTGCCAGCAGTTACTCGCCCCGGGACAGGGAGTATGGCTACACCTTC. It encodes CASSYSPRDREYGYTF.

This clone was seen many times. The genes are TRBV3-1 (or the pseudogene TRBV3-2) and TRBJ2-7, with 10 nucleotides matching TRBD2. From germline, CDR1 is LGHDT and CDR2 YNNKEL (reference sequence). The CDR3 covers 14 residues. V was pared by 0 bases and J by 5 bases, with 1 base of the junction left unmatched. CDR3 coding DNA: TGTGCCAGCAGCCAAGAAAGCGGGGGGGACGAGCAGTACTTC. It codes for CASSQESGGDEQYF.

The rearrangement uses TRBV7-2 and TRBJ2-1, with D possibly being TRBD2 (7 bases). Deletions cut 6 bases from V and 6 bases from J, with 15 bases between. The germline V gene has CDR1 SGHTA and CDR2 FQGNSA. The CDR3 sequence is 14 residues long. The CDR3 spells CASSKQGGGNEQFF. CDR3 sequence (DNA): TGTGCCAGCAGTAAGCAGGGAGGGGGCAATGAGCAGTTCTTC.

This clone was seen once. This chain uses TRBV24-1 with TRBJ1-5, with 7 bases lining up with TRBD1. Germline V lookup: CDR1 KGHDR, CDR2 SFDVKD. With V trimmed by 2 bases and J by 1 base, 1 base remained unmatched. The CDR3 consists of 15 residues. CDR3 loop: CATSDSTGSNQPQHF. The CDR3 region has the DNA TGTGCCACCAGTGATTCGACAGGGAGCAATCAGCCCCAGCATTTT.

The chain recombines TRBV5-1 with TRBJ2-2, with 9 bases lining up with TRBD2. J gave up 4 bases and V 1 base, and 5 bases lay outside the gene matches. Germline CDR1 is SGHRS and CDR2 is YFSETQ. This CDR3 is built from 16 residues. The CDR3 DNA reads TGCGCCAGCAGCTTGTCCGGGACTAGCTTCACCGGGGAGCTGTTTTTT. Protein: CASSLSGTSFTGELFF.

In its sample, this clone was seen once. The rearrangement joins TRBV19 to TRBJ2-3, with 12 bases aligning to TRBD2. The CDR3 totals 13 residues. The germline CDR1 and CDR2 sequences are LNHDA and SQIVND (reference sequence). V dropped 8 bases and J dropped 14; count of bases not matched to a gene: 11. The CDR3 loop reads CASRGLAGGLVYF. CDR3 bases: TGTGCCAGTCGGGGGCTAGCGGGAGGGCTGGTGTATTTT.

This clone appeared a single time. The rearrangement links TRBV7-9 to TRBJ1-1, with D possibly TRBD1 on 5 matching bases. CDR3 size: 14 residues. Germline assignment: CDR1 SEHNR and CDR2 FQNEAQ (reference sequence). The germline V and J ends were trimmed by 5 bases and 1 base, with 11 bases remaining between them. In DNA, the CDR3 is TGTGCCAGCAGCCTAGGGACTGCGAACACTGAAGCTTTCTTT. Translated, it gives CASSLGTANTEAFF. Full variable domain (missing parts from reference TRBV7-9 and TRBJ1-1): DTGVSQNPRHKITKRGQNVTFRCDPISEHNRLYWYRQTLGQGPEFLTYFQNEAQLEKSRLLSDRFSAERPKGSFSTLEIQRTEQGDSAMYLCASSLGTANTEAFFGQGTRLTVV.

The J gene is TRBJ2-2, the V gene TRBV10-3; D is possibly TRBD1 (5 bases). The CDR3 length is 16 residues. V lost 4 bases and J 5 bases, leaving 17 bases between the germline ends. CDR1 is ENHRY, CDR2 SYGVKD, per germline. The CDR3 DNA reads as TGTGCCATCAGTGGGGCGAGGCTAGGGGCTACCGGGGAGCTGTTTTTT. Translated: CAISGARLGATGELFF.

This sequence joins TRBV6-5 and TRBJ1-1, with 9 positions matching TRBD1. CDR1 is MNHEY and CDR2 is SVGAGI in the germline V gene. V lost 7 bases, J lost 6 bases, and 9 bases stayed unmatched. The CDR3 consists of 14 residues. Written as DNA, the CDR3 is TGTGCCAGCATCAAACGGACAGGGGTTGCTGAAGCTTTCTTT. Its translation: CASIKRTGVAEAFF.

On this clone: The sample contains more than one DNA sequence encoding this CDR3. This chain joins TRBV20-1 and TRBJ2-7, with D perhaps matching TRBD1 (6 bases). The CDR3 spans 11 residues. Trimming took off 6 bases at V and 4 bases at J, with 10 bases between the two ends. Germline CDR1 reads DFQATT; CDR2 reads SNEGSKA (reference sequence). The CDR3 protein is CSARQDYEQYF. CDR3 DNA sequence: TGCAGTGCGAGACAGGATTACGAGCAGTACTTC.

The CDR3 sequence is CASSHWVSGRAYNEQYF. CDR3 nucleotide sequence: TGTGCCAGCAGCCATTGGGTTAGCGGGAGGGCCTATAACGAGCAGTACTTC. The gene calls are TRBV3-1 (or the pseudogene TRBV3-2) and TRBJ2-7; TRBD2 matches 11 bases. Germline loops: CDR1 LGHDT, CDR2 YNNKEL (reference sequence). Trimming removed 3 bases from V and 5 bases from J; junction bases left unmatched: 12. The length of the CDR3 is 17 residues.

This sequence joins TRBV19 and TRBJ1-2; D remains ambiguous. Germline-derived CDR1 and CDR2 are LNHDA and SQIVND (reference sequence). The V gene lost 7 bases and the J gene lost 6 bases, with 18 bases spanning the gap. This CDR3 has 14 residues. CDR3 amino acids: CASTPPRWEDGYTF. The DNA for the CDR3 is TGTGCCAGTACCCCTCCCCGGTGGGAGGATGGCTACACCTTC. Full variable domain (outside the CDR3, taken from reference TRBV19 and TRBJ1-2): DGGITQSPKYLFRKEGQNVTLSCEQNLNHDAMYWYRQDPGQGLRLIYYSQIVNDFQKGDIAEGYSVSREKKESFPLTVTSAQKNPTAFYLCASTPPRWEDGYTFGSGTRLTVV.

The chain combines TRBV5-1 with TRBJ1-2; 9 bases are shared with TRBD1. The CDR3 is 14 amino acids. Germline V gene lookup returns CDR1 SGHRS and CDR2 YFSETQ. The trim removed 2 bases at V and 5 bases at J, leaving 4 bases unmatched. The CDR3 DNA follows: TGCGCCAGCAGCTTTAACGGACAGGGGTATGGCTACACCTTC. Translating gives CASSFNGQGYGYTF.

CDR3 nucleotides: TGTGCCAGCAGCCCCTGGGGCAAAGAGACCCAGTACTTC. Its translation: CASSPWGKETQYF. This sequence joins TRBV5-8 and TRBJ2-5; a weak D match, TRBD1 (5 bases). Trimming took off 4 bases at V and 3 bases at J, with 10 bases between the two ends. Germline V gene sequence: CDR1 SGHTS, CDR2 YDEGEE. The CDR3 has 13 amino acids. Using reference TRBV5-8 and TRBJ2-5 for the parts outside the CDR3, the full variable domain is EAGVTQSPTHLIKTRGQQATLRCSPISGHTSVYWYQQALGLGLQFLLWYDEGEERNRGNFPPRFSGRQFPNYSSELNVNALELEDSALYLCASSPWGKETQYFGPGTRLLVL.

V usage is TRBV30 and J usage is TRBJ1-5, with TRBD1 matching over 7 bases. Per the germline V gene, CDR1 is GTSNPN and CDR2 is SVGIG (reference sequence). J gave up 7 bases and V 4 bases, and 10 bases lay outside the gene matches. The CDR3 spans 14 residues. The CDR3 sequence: CAWINSGDRQPQHF. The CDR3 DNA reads TGTGCCTGGATTAATTCCGGGGACAGACAGCCCCAGCATTTT.

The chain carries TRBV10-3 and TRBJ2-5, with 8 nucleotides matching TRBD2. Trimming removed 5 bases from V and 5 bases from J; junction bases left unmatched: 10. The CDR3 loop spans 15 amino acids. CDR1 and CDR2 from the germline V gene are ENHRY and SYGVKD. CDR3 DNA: TGTGCCATCAGTCGGCTAAGCGGGAGCGGGGAGACCCAGTACTTC. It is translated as CAISRLSGSGETQYF.

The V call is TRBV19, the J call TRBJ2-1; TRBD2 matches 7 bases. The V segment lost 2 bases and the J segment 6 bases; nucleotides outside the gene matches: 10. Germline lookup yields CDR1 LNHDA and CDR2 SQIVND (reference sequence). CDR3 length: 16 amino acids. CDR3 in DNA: TGTGCCAGTAGTATAAGGAGGACTAGACTCTCCAATGAGCAGTTCTTC. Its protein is CASSIRRTRLSNEQFF.